This T cell receptor (beta chain) was identified during a study of cytomegalovirus exposure and HLA in healthy donors. Germline V lookup: CDR1 LNHNV, CDR2 YYDKDF (reference sequence). This CDR3 comprises 15 residues. V trimming: 0 bases; J trimming: 3 bases; junction bases outside the gene matches: 3. A multiplex PCR was run with 60 Vbeta primers and 13 Jbeta primers. The data were produced by immunoSEQ multiplex PCR, yet TCRdb's version contains in-frame clones alone and is incomplete. The sample has fewer than 75,000 clones, around 80% seen once. V and J are TRBV15 and TRBJ2-7; 9 bases line up with TRBD1. Material for sequencing was PBMCs. The TCR was taken from a woman younger than 45 in good health and CMV-seronegative. The CDR3 bases are TGTGCCACCAGCAGAGAGGGGACAGGGTACTACGAGCAGTACTTC. This gives the protein CATSREGTGYYEQYF. Complete variable domain (other parts from reference TRBV15 and TRBJ2-7): DAMVIQNPRYQVTQFGKPVTLSCSQTLNHNVMYWYQQKSSQAPKLLFHYYDKDFNNEADTPDNFQSRRPNTSFCFLDIRSPGLGDTAMYLCATSREGTGYYEQYFGPGTRLTVT.